The clone carrying this T cell receptor beta chain occurred once. This CDR3 has 12 amino acids. Germline V gene lookup returns CDR1 DFQATT and CDR2 SNEGSKA (reference sequence). Trimming took 3 bases from V and 3 from J, leaving 7 bases between them. In the authors' workflow: Reference gene primer amplification yielded estimated nucleated cell counts. The protocol was immunoSEQ multiplex PCR, while the TCRdb copy is restricted to in-frame clones and leaves out a portion. V, J and clone size derive from that table, while D and trimming were established from the DNA sequence. The table records 310,000 or so clones, around 83% of them present only once. This sample stems from a study of blood T cell repertoires in COVID-19. As for the study in general: COVID-19 samples, acute and convalescent, were from the United States, Italy and Spain. Sources were T cells, B-cell-depleted T cells, or PBMCs; the material itself was cDNA or gDNA.

The chain recombines TRBV20-1 with TRBJ2-3; no clear D. Sequenced sample: peripheral blood. The receptor was derived from a woman aged 45-65 years with acute or convalescent COVID-19. CDR3 residues: CSASIGTDTQYF. Here the CDR3 DNA reads TGCAGTGCTAGTATCGGGACAGATACGCAGTATTTT.